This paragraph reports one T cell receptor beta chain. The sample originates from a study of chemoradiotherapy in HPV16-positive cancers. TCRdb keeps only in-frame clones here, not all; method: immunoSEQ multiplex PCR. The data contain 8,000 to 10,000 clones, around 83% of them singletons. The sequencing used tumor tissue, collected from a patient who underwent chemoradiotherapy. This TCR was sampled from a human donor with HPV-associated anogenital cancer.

The CDR3 is CASSGRDIHYEQYF. CDR3 sequence (DNA): TGTGCCAGCAGCGGCCGGGACATTCACTACGAGCAGTACTTC. The chain has TRBV7-9 and TRBJ2-7, with D maybe TRBD1 (6 bases). Germline loops: CDR1 SEHNR, CDR2 FQNEAQ (reference sequence). Deletions cut 5 bases from V and 3 bases from J, with 14 bases between. CDR3 size: 14 residues.